This T cell receptor beta chain comes out of a study of cytomegalovirus exposure and HLA in healthy donors (dated by TCRdb to 2015 to 2018). In terms of the full investigation: According to an earlier analysis of a few hundred of the donors, roughly 180 million T cells yielded 120 million or so unique TCR beta sequences and about 280 Gb of sequence data. Genome-wide SNP genotypes for about three fifths of the roughly 700 donors were used in a later genetic analysis, which treated that subset as a discovery cohort. Along with the roughly 670-subject first cohort, a separate validation cohort of over a hundred different subjects was used. The study combined high-throughput TCR immunosequencing, statistical association of individual TCRs with disease status, and machine learning to predict cytomegalovirus infection status. Rather than using new phenotypic data, the later analysis identified candidate immune exposures from TCR beta sequences and from how often those sequences occurred across donors. HLA typing included class I and class II loci at four-digit resolution. Donor age, sex, ethnicity and CMV serostatus were compiled together with the repertoire data. The genetic ancestry cluster associated with self-reported Caucasian donors included over 65% of the approximately 400 genotyped donors. The number of donors typed differed by locus, with about 629-630 for A, B, C, DRB1 and DQB1, 522 for DQA1, over 600 for DPA1, and 472 for DPB1. All discovery cohort repertoires had been generated on a single sequencing platform. An earlier analysis of more than 450 of the donors used high-throughput TCR beta sequencing to judge whether each TCR beta V gene segment behaved as functional or pseudogenic. An early release that covered several hundred HLA-typed donors contained approximately 320 gigabases of sequencing data and 70 million to 100 million unique TCR sequences. A later analysis re-examined previously published TCR beta repertoires from 600 to 700 donors and added high-resolution HLA genotyping to investigate patterns of TCR occurrence. Roughly five DR-DQ haplotypes were treated as single units for association and clustering because of strong linkage in the cohort. Among 300 to 450 genotyped donors of the cohort, an average of 235,054 unique TCR beta nucleotide sequences were sequenced per donor, roughly 18% of them non-productive. The study aimed to test whether signatures of past pathogen exposure could be identified by cataloging public T cell receptors. The study used immunosequencing to profile the T cell repertoires of hundreds of subjects and linked those repertoires to cytomegalovirus serostatus.

The library was obtained by the immunoSEQ multiplex PCR assay. For the multiplex PCR, a mixture combining 60 forward primers for TCR Vbeta segments and 13 reverse primers for TCR Jbeta segments was used. The CDR3 region of rearranged TCR beta genes was amplified from genomic DNA with a multiplex PCR assay. Amplified TCR beta libraries were sequenced as 87-base-pair reads on the Illumina HiSeq System. For the original study's pipeline: A later analysis tallied roughly 76 million unique TCR beta chains across the 610 or so repertoires, and approximately 11 million of those chains were shared by two or more donors. Raw reads were error-corrected and collapsed into unique sequences by a nearest-neighbor algorithm in which closely related sequences were merged to remove PCR and sequencing errors. CDR3 sequences were aligned to IMGT reference sequences to assign V, D and J gene segments. For a sequence to be retained, a match of at least six nucleotides was required to both a V gene segment and a J gene segment. A rearrangement counted as productive if the CDR3 had no stop codons and remained in frame with V and J, and every other rearrangement counted as non-productive. CDR3 was defined according to IMGT convention as the region running from the second conserved V-encoded cysteine to the conserved J-encoded phenylalanine. The earlier analysis of fewer than 750 of the donors excluded sequences that lacked an unambiguous match to a single V gene segment. An earlier analysis of fewer than 750 of the donors called V segments functional above 56.7% productive rearrangements and segregating when the between-donor standard deviation exceeded 5%. A statistical classification framework was developed to diagnose cytomegalovirus status using the catalog of TCR beta chain sequences. A later analysis assigned V and J genes by comparing TCR nucleotide sequences with IMGT/GENE-DB human TR gene sequences. A later analysis assigned CDR3 sequences and most-parsimonious VDJ recombination scenarios with the TCRdist pipeline. In a later analysis, each TCR beta chain was defined by its CDR3 amino acid sequence together with its V-gene family, and reads without a unique V-gene family were excluded. To address suspected cross-contamination and a sequencing artifact, a later analysis removed some 620 highly shared, low-generation-probability nucleotide sequences. A later analysis calculated a clonal expansion index for each public chain from normalized within-repertoire ranks of inferred template counts. In a later analysis, generation probabilities were computed with a VDJ recombination model fitted to out-of-frame rearrangements, and the resulting probabilities were checked against IGoR. In a later analysis, TCR-TCR, TCR-HLA and TCR-CMV co-occurrence was scored with hypergeometric tests, and a repertoire-size bias correction was applied to TCR pairs. False discovery rates were estimated in a later analysis by permuting HLA or CMV assignments 20 times. In a later analysis, co-occurring TCRs were grouped with DBSCAN, and TCRdist sequence similarity was added when clustering was performed within HLA-allele-positive subsets. Repertoires with fewer than 30,000 or more than 120,000 public chains were left out of co-occurrence clustering, as were several repertoires with anomalous nucleotide sharing. TCRdb retrieved this table from immuneACCESS and kept in-frame rearrangements only. Not all clones are present; in checked studies, unresolved V genes account for under half, and no reason is known for the remainder. That table furnishes V, J and clone size, whereas the DNA furnished D and trimming. In this sample the table shows roughly 200,000 clones, 80% to 85% of which occur a single time. The ten largest clones take up 2.7% of the sample.

With respect to this clone: Its antigen remains undetermined. No quality values exist for individual bases; no much larger clone is one base distant.

V lost 5 bases and J lost 8 bases, and the count of bases not matched to a germline gene is 12. Counted from cysteine to phenylalanine, this CDR3 has 15 amino acids. Only CDR3 DNA remains: 45 bases, in frame from the first base. CDR1 is given as LNHDA and CDR2 as SQIVND, both from the germline V gene (reference sequence). The cohort comprised under 700 healthy bone marrow donors. Cohort members were all nominally healthy when sampled, although unrecorded immune exposures were likely present. The donor was CMV seronegative and belonged to the group of over 350 seronegative cohort members. Each donor provided a peripheral blood sample, and peripheral blood mononuclear cells were used for TCR beta sequencing. Genomic DNA was extracted from the blood cell samples with the Qiagen DNeasy Blood Extraction Kit. The investigation overall reported the following: A further reported finding was that TCR beta sequences accurately predicted the HLA-A and HLA-B alleles for most subjects in the first cohort. According to the authors, the approach could potentially be generalized to other disease states and immunological phenotypes. Sequencing depth was assumed to be roughly uniform across donors in the presence/absence analyses, though that assumption may not hold. A later genetic analysis associated a missense DCLRE1C variant with V-gene and J-gene trimming of TCR beta chains, and an independent cohort replicated the association. In both the original and validation cohorts, the classifier was reported to diagnose cytomegalovirus status with high specificity and sensitivity. According to a later analysis, TCR association rates differed among HLA loci, with DRB1 alleles showing the most associated TCRs and HLA-C alleles showing the fewest. The sequencing pipeline was judged likely to have produced a cluster of highly shared sequence variants as a technical artifact. Linkage disequilibrium might explain the correlated functional status among segregating V segments, but an unknown experimental factor could not be excluded. The study gave a list of some 150 TCR beta chains associated with cytomegalovirus. In vitro tests confirmed that a few of the cytomegalovirus-associated TCR beta chains recognize cytomegalovirus antigens. When HLA alleles, especially DR and DQ, strongly co-occurred, attributing TCR associations to individual alleles was difficult. HLA typing was unavailable for some donors at each locus, so association tests used only the typed subset. Because counts were too low, roughly 17 rarely observed V segments, including chromosome 9 orphons, were left out of the earlier analysis of a few hundred of the donors. In a later analysis, most CMV-associated TCR beta chains were found to appear HLA-restricted, with HLA associations seemingly driven largely by CMV exposure. A later analysis associated about 16,000 TCR beta sequences with specific HLA alleles at a false discovery rate of 0.05. In a later analysis, HLA-associated TCR beta chains were found to be more clonally expanded and to have lower generation probabilities than equally common non-associated chains. Some IMGT-functional V segments, including TRBV6-2 and TRBV6-3, could not be told apart with the 87-base-pair reads, so those segments were excluded. The only immune exposure information available for the cohort was CMV serostatus. A later genetic analysis reported fewer N-insertions in productive TCRs among donors in an Asian-associated ancestry cluster than the approximately 670-donor mean. A later analysis reported that several top co-occurrence clusters appeared linked to parvovirus B19, influenza, CMV and Epstein-Barr virus. Most TCR sequences were observed very rarely across donors, whereas some public TCRs were present in many individuals. This cohort had only TCR beta chains sequenced, and the lack of alpha or paired-chain data limited which features could be detected. In an earlier analysis of 500 to 650 of the donors, most TCR beta V segments appeared in productive rearrangements about 87% or about 30% of the time, broadly matching IMGT annotations.

The receptor chain draws on TRBV19 and TRBJ2-1, with TRBD2 identical over 7 junction bases. The sequence was obtained from a woman between 40 and 55 years old in good health and CMV-seronegative. The specimen sequenced was PBMCs. Read as DNA, the sequence is TGTGCCAGTAGTGGCGGGGAGGGCCATCGGGATGAGCAGTTCTTC. Translated, this is CASSGGEGHRDEQFF.